This T cell receptor (beta chain) appears in the sequencing data of a study of T-cell reconstitution after alpha-beta-depleted transplantation in children. Study results and limitations: Several hundred expanded graft clones reportedly were the source of alpha-beta T cells about two months after transplant. T cells produced anew were the main source of T-cell counts and diversity one year after transplant. Elevated TCRbeta diversity at day 60 was traced, in some patients, to surviving recipient T cells and thymic progenitors.

In regard to this clonotype: What it binds is not known.

Unique molecular identifiers were used in preparing the TCRbeta library. Via MiXCR, TCRdb re-called the PCR reads, giving one row per CDR3 protein. This sample has around 450,000 distinct CDR3 sequences, with 43% found just once. The CDR3 extends over 15 amino acids. Trimming at V came to 6 bases and at J to 7 bases, leaving 9 bases not matched to a gene. Germline CDR1 and CDR2: DFQATT and SNEGSKA (reference sequence). V usage is TRBV20-1 and J usage is TRBJ2-1; 13 positions match TRBD2. The sample in question was PBMCs, obtained before TCRalphabeta/CD19-depleted stem cell transplant. The receptor comes from a girl aged 2 to 9 with aplastic anemia, due to receive a stem cell transplant. The DNA for the CDR3 is TGCAGTGCCAGCCAGGGACTAGCGGGGTATAATGAGCAGTTCTTC. Translated: CSASQGLAGYNEQFF.